These 8 T cell receptor beta chains share one sample of origin, sequenced in a study of T cell responses to AZD1222 COVID-19 vaccine. Sequenced by immunoSEQ multiplex PCR; TCRdb stores in-frame clones only, minus some. The repertoire consists of roughly 110,000 clones, with approximately 86% occurring once and the leading ten covering about 4.5%. Sequencing used peripheral blood, obtained on day 0 of AZD1222 vaccination. All receptors come from an adult in good health.

This clone was seen a single time. The chain carries TRBV5-1 and TRBJ2-2, with 9 bases fitting TRBD1. Losses at the gene ends were 4 bases for V and 4 bases for J; bases not matched to a gene: 11. This CDR3 spans 17 amino acids. The germline V gene encodes CDR1 SGHRS and CDR2 YFSETQ. The CDR3 coding sequence is TGCGCCAGCAGCGCTGGGGACAGGGTATTTTCCACCGGGGAGCTGTTTTTT. Its protein is CASSAGDRVFSTGELFF.

The V and J genes are TRBV29-1 and TRBJ1-5, with 9 bases fitting TRBD1. The CDR3 is made up of 16 amino acids. Trimming at V came to 3 bases and at J to 0 bases, leaving 6 bases not matched to a gene. CDR1 and CDR2 (germline): SQVTM, ANQGSEA. The DNA of the CDR3 is TGCAGCGTTGACCGGGACAGGGTTTATAGCAATCAGCCCCAGCATTTT. This sequence encodes CSVDRDRVYSNQPQHF.

The V gene is TRBV25-1, the J gene TRBJ2-7, with D unclear. The CDR3 is 12 amino acids. CDR1 MGHDK and CDR2 SYGVNS come from the germline V gene. The V gene lost 5 bases and the J gene lost 4 bases, with 9 bases spanning the gap. As DNA, the CDR3 is TGTGCCAGCAGTTTTGGTTCATACGAGCAGTACTTC. Translation: CASSFGSYEQYF.

A word on this clone: Different DNA sequences within this sample yield the same CDR3. The chain combines TRBV19 with TRBJ1-2, with D possibly TRBD1 on 5 matching bases. Deletions cut 5 bases from V and 1 base from J, with 8 bases between. From germline, CDR1 is LNHDA and CDR2 SQIVND (reference sequence). CDR3 length: 13 amino acids. CDR3: CASSPDSNYGYTF. The DNA of the CDR3 is TGTGCCAGTAGTCCCGACAGTAACTATGGCTACACCTTC.

The chain couples TRBV14 to TRBJ1-2; D unclear. Germline V gene sequence: CDR1 SGHDN, CDR2 FVKESK. The CDR3 extends over 13 amino acids. Trimming shortened V by 0 bases and J by 4 bases, and 6 bases separated the two germline ends. The CDR3 bases are TGTGCCAGCAGCCAAGATACCTTCTATGGCTACACCTTC. This sequence encodes CASSQDTFYGYTF.

The CDR3 region is CASSPVALPDANEKLFF. Here the CDR3 DNA reads TGTGCCAGCAGCCCCGTAGCGCTTCCGGACGCGAATGAAAAACTGTTTTTT. The chain joins TRBV11-3 to TRBJ1-4; no firm D call. Germline CDR1 is SGHNT and CDR2 is YENEEA. The CDR3 length is 17 residues. V lost 5 bases to trimming and J lost 5 bases, with 21 bases between them.

This clone has more than one count but fewer than ten. CDR3 loop: CASSLPGVREQYF. The DNA of the CDR3 is TGTGCCAGCAGCCTTCCAGGGGTTCGCGAGCAGTACTTC. The chain has TRBV5-4 and TRBJ2-7; D may be TRBD1 (6 bases). The length of the CDR3 is 13 residues. Trimming took 4 bases from V and 6 from J, leaving 14 bases between them. Germline V CDR1 and CDR2: SGHNT, YYREEE (reference sequence).

V and J are TRBV4-3 and TRBJ1-6; D may be TRBD1 (6 bases). The germline CDR1 and CDR2 sequences are LGHNA and YSLEER. V shed 0 bases and J shed 9 bases, with 12 bases lying between them. CDR3 size: 15 residues. The CDR3: CASSQDSTGPSPLHF. The CDR3 nucleotides are TGCGCCAGCAGCCAAGATTCGACAGGCCCTTCACCCCTCCACTTT.